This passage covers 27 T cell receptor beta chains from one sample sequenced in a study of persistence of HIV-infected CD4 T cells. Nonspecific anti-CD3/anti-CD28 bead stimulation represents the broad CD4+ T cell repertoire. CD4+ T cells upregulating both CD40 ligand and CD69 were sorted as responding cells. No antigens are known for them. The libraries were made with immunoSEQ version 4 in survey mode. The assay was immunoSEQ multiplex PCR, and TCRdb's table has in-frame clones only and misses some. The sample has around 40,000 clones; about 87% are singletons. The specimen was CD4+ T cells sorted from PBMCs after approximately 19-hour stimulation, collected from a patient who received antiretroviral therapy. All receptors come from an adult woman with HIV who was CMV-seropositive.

The CDR3 DNA sequence: TGTGCCAGCAGTGAAGCGGGTAATAGCAATCAGCCCCAGCATTTT. This translates into CASSEAGNSNQPQHF. V and J are TRBV6-1 and TRBJ1-5; D not certain. Between the trimmed V and J ends, which lost 0 bases and 0 bases, there was a span of 6 bases. This CDR3 has 15 residues. In germline, CDR1 is MNHNS, CDR2 SASEGT.

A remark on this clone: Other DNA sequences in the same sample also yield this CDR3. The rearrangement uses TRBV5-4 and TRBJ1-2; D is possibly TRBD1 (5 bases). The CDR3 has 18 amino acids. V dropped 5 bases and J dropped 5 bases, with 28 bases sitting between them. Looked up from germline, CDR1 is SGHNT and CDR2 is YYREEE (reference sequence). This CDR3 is CASSLGGGSGATPYGYTF. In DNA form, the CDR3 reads TGTGCCAGCAGTCTTGGGGGGGGTTCGGGAGCGACTCCTTATGGCTACACCTTC.

CDR3 DNA sequence: TGTGCCAGCAGCGTTACCCTCGGGGACTATGGCTACACCTTC. Amino acid sequence: CASSVTLGDYGYTF. The V gene is TRBV9, the J gene TRBJ1-2, with D hard to call. Germline CDR1 and CDR2: SGDLS and YYNGEE. V was shortened by 2 bases and J by 3 bases, with 11 bases between the two germline ends. CDR3 length equals 14 residues.

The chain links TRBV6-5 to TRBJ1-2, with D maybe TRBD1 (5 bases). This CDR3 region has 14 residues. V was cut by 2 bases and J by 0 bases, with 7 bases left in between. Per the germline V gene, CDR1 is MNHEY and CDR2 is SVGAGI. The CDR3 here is CASSYGTANYGYTF. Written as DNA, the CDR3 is TGTGCCAGCAGTTACGGGACGGCTAACTATGGCTACACCTTC.

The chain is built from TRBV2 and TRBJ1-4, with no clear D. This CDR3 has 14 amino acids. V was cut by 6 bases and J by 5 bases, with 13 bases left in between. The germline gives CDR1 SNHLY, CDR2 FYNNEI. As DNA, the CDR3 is TGTGCCAGCAGCCCGGCCGGGATAAATGAAAAACTGTTTTTT. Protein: CASSPAGINEKLFF.

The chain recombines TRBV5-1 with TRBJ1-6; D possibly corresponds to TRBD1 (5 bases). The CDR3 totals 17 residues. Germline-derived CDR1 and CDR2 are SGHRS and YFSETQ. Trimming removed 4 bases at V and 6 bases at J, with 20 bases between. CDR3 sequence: CASSPTRGGDFNSPLHF. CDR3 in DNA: TGCGCCAGCAGCCCCACGCGGGGGGGGGATTTTAATTCACCCCTCCACTTT.

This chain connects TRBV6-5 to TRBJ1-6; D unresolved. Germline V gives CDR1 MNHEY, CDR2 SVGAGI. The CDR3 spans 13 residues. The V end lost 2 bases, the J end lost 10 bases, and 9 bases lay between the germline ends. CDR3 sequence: CASSYRENSPLHF. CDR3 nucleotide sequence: TGTGCCAGCAGTTACAGGGAAAACTCACCCCTCCACTTT.

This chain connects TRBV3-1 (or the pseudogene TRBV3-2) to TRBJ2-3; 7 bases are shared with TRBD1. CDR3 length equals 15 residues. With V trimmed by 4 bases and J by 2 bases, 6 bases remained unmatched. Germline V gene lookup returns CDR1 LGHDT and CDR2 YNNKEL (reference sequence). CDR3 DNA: TGTGCCAGCAGCCCATCGGGACAGCCCACAGATACGCAGTATTTT. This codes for CASSPSGQPTDTQYF.

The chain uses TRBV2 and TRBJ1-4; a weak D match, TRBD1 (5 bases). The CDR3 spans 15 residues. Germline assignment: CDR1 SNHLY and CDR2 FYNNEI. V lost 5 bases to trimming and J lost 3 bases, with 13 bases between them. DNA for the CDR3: TGTGCCAGCAGTCCCCAGGGTTGGGCTAATGAAAAACTGTTTTTT. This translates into CASSPQGWANEKLFF.

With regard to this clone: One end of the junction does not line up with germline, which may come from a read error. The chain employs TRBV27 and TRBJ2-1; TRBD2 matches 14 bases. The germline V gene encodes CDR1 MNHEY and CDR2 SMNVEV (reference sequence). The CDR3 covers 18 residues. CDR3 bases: TGTGTCAGCAGCCCGGGACTAGCGGGGGTGAGCTCCTACAATGAGCAGTTCTTC. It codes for CVSSPGLAGVSSYNEQFF.

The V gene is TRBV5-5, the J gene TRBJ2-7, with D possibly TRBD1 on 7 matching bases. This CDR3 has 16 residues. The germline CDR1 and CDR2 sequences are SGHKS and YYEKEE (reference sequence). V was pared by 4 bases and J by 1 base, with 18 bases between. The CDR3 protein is CASSPVGGTASYEQYV. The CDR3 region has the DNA TGTGCCAGCAGCCCCGTCGGCGGGACAGCATCCTACGAGCAGTACGTC.

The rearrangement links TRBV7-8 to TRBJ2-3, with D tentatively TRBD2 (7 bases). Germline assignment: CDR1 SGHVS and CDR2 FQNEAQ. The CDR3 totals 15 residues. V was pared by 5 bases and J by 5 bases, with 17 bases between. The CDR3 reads CASSGNPGGEDTQYF. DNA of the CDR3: TGTGCCAGCAGCGGGAACCCGGGGGGCGAAGATACGCAGTATTTT. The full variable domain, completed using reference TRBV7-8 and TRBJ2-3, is GAGVSQSPRYKVAKRGQDVALRCDPISGHVSLFWYQQALGQGPEFLTYFQNEAQLDKSGLPSDRFFAERPEGSVSTLKIQRTQQEDSAVYLCASSGNPGGEDTQYFGPGTRLTVL.

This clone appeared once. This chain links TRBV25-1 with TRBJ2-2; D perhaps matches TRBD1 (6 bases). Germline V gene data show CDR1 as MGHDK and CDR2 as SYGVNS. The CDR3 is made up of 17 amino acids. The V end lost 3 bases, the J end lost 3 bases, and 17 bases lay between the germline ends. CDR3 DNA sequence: TGTGCCAGCAGTGAGATTTGGGCAGGGGCCGACACCGGGGAGCTGTTTTTT. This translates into CASSEIWAGADTGELFF.

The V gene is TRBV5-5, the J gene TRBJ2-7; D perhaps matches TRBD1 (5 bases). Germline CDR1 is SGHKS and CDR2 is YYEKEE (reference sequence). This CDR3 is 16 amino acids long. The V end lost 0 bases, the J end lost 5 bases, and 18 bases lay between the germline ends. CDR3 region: CASSLEPQGPRHEQYV. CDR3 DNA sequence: TGTGCCAGCAGCTTGGAGCCGCAGGGCCCTCGGCACGAGCAGTACGTC.

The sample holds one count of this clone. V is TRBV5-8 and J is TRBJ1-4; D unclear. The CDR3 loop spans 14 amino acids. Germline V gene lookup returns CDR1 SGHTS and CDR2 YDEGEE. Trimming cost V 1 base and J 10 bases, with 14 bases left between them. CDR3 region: CASSLFIPGRKLFF. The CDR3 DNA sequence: TGTGCCAGCAGCTTGTTCATCCCTGGAAGAAAACTGTTTTTT.

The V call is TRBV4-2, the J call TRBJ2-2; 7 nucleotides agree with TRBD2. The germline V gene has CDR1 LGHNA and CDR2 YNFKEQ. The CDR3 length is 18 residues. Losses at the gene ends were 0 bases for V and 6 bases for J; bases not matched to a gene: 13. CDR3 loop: CASSQEEFRLAGSGELFF. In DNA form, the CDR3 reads TGTGCCAGCAGCCAAGAAGAGTTTAGACTAGCAGGCTCCGGGGAGCTGTTTTTT.

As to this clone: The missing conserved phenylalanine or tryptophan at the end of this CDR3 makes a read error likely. CDR3 in amino acids: CSASPPLSGHGYTL. The CDR3 bases are TGCAGTGCTAGTCCCCCCCTATCAGGGCATGGCTACACCCTC. This chain uses TRBV20-1 with TRBJ1-2; the D gene is possibly TRBD1 (5 bases). V lost 3 bases and J lost 6, with 17 bases in between. The germline gives CDR1 DFQATT, CDR2 SNEGSKA (reference sequence). The CDR3 spans 14 residues.

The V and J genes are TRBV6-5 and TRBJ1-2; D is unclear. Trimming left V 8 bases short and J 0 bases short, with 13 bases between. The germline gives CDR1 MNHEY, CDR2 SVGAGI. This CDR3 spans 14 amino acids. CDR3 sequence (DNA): TGTGCCAGCGGAAAGAGCCCTCCTAACTATGGCTACACCTTC. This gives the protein CASGKSPPNYGYTF.

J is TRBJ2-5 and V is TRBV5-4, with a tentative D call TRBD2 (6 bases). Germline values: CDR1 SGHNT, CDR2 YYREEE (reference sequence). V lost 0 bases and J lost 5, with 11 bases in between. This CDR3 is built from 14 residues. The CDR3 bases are TGTGCCAGCAGCTTGGAGACTAGATGGGAGACCCAGTACTTC. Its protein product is CASSLETRWETQYF.

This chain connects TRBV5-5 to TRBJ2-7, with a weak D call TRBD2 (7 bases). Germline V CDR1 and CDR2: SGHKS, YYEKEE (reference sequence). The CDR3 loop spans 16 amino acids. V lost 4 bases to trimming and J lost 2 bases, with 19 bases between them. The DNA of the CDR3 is TGTGCCAGCAGCCTGGGGGGGGCTATTAGCGCCTACGAGCAGTACTTC. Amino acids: CASSLGGAISAYEQYF.

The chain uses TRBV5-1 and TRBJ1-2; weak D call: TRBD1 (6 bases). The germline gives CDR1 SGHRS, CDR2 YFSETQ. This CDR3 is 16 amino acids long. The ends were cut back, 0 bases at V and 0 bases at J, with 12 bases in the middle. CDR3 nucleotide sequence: TGCGCCAGCAGCTTGGTCAGGGGTTCCGCTAACTATGGCTACACCTTC. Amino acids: CASSLVRGSANYGYTF.

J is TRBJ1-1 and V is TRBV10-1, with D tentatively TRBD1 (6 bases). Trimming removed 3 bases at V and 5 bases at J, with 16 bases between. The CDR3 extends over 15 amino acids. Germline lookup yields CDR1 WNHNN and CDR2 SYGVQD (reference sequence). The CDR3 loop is CASSEENRAGTEAFF. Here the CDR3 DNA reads TGCGCCAGCAGTGAAGAGAACAGGGCTGGAACTGAAGCTTTCTTT.

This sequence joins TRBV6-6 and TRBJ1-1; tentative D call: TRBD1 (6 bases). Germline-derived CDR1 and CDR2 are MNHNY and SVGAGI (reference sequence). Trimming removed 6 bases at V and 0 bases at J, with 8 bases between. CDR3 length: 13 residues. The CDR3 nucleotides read TGTGCCAGCAGGGACAGACTGAACACTGAAGCTTTCTTT. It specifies CASRDRLNTEAFF.

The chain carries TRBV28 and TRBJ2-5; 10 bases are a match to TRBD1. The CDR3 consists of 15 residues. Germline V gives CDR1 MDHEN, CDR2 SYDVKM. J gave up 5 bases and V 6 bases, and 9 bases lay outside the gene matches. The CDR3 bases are TGTGCCAGCAGACCCACCGGGACAGGGGTGGAGACCCAGTACTTC. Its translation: CASRPTGTGVETQYF.

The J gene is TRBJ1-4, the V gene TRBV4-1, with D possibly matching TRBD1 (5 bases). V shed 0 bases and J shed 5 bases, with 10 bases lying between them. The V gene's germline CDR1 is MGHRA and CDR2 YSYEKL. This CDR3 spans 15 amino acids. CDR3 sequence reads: CASSQDGGGNEKLFF. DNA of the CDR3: TGCGCCAGCAGCCAAGATGGGGGGGGAAATGAAAAACTGTTTTTT.

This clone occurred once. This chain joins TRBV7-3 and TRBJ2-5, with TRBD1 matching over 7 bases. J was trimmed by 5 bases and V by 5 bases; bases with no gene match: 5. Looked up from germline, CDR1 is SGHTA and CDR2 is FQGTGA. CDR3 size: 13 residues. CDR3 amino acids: CASSPTGMETQYF. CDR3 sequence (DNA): TGTGCCAGCAGCCCGACAGGGATGGAGACCCAGTACTTC.

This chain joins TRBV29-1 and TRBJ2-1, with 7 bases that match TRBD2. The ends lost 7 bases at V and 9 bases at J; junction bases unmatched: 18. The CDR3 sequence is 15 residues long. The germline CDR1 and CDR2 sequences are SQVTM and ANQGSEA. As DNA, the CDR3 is TGCAGCGCCGAGAGACTAGCCACCCCTAATCGTGAGCAGTTCTTC. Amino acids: CSAERLATPNREQFF.